The 9 T cell receptor beta chains below come from one sample, sequenced in a study of T cell changes during pregnancy in multiple sclerosis. Sequenced by immunoSEQ multiplex PCR; TCRdb stores in-frame clones only, minus some. The table has around 69,000 clones, over 75% seen once; the top ten hold roughly 5.2%. The specimen was CD8+ T cells from peripheral blood mononuclear cells, collected before pregnancy. The receptors originated from a female donor with multiple sclerosis, enrolled in a pregnancy study.

The chain carries TRBV27 and TRBJ2-2, with D perhaps TRBD2 (5 bases). The length of the CDR3 is 14 residues. The V end was cut by 1 base, the J end by 6 bases, with 9 bases between. Germline V gene sequence: CDR1 MNHEY, CDR2 SMNVEV (reference sequence). CDR3 residues: CASSLFGLAGELFF. The CDR3 nucleotides read TGTGCCAGCAGTTTATTCGGACTCGCCGGGGAGCTGTTTTTT.

V is TRBV27 and J is TRBJ2-7; TRBD2 agrees at 9 bases. The ends lost 4 bases at V and 4 bases at J; junction bases unmatched: 11. The CDR3 consists of 16 residues. Germline values: CDR1 MNHEY, CDR2 SMNVEV (reference sequence). The DNA of the CDR3 is TGTGCCAGCAGTTGGGCTAGCGGGGAACTCCCGTACGAGCAGTACTTC. This encodes CASSWASGELPYEQYF.

V usage is TRBV5-1 and J usage is TRBJ2-2; 15 nucleotides agree with TRBD2. The CDR3 runs 19 residues. Trimming cost V 3 bases and J 5 bases; bases outside gene matches: 11. Per germline, CDR1 SGHRS and CDR2 YFSETQ. The CDR3 protein is CASSSPPGTSGGITGELFF. Here the CDR3 DNA reads TGCGCCAGCAGCTCCCCCCCCGGGACTAGCGGGGGGATAACCGGGGAGCTGTTTTTT.

The rearrangement uses TRBV7-8 and TRBJ2-7, with D possibly matching TRBD1 (6 bases). Germline-derived CDR1 and CDR2 are SGHVS and FQNEAQ. The CDR3 is made up of 16 amino acids. The V and J ends lost 1 base and 0 bases respectively, with 13 bases between them. The CDR3 spells CASSLEGRGDSYEQYF. The CDR3 region has the DNA TGTGCCAGCAGCTTAGAGGGCAGGGGAGACTCCTACGAGCAGTACTTC.

V and J are TRBV11-1 and TRBJ2-7, with 7 bases identical to TRBD1. Losses at the gene ends were 5 bases for V and 3 bases for J; bases not matched to a gene: 4. Per the germline V gene, CDR1 is SGHAT and CDR2 is FQDESV (reference sequence). The CDR3 has 13 residues. Written as DNA, the CDR3 is TGTGCCAGCAGCACGGGACAGAACTACGAGCAGTACTTC. This codes for CASSTGQNYEQYF.

The V call is TRBV5-5, the J call TRBJ1-3; 8 bases fit TRBD1. The CDR3 length is 14 residues. Germline CDR1 is SGHKS and CDR2 is YYEKEE (reference sequence). J lost 4 bases, V lost 4 bases, and 4 bases had no gene match. The CDR3 DNA is TGTGCCAGCAGCCATGGGACAGGAGGAAACACCATATATTTT. Residues: CASSHGTGGNTIYF.

About this clone: The junction differs from germline at one of its ends, possibly a read error. The sample has other DNA sequences that encode this CDR3 too. This rearrangement joins TRBV4-1 to TRBJ2-7; TRBD1 is a possible D gene (5 bases). The CDR3 extends over 14 amino acids. The germline gives CDR1 MGHRA, CDR2 YSYEKL. This chain's CDR3 is CASSQVAGPYEQYF. The CDR3 nucleotides read TGTGCCAGCAGCCAAGTAGCAGGGCCCTACGAGCAGTACTTC.

CDR3 nucleotides: TGTGCCAGCAGCTTAGTTCTCAGGGGGCGAGTTGGCACTGAAGCTTTCTTT. Protein product: CASSLVLRGRVGTEAFF. The V and J genes are TRBV11-2 and TRBJ1-1; 8 bases are a match to TRBD1. Germline V CDR1 and CDR2: SGHAT, FQNNGV. The CDR3 consists of 17 residues. J lost 4 bases, V lost 1 base, and 11 bases had no gene match.

V and J are TRBV7-6 and TRBJ2-7; perhaps TRBD1 as D (5 bases). The V and J ends lost 5 bases and 4 bases respectively, with 15 bases between them. CDR3 length equals 14 residues. Germline V gene lookup returns CDR1 SGHVS and CDR2 FNYEAQ. As DNA, the CDR3 is TGTGCCAGCAGCCTCGGATCAGGGCCGTACGAGCAGTACTTC. It encodes CASSLGSGPYEQYF.